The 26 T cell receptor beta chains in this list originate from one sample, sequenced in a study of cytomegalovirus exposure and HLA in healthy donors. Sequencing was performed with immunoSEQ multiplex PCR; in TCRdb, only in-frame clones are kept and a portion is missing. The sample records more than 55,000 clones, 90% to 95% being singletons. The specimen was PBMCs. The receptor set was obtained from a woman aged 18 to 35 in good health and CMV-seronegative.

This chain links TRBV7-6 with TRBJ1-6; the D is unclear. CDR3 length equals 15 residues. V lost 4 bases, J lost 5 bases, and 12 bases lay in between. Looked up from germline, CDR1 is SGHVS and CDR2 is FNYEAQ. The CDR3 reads CASSSVPTNNSPLHF. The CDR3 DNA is TGTGCCAGCAGCTCGGTACCAACGAATAATTCACCCCTCCACTTT.

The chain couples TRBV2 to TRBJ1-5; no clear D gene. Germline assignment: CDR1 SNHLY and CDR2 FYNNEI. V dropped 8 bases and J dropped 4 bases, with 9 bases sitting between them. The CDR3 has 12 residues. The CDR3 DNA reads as TGTGCCAGCCAATTCGGGAATCAGCCCCAGCATTTT. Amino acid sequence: CASQFGNQPQHF. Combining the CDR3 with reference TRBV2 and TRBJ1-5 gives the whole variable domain EPEVTQTPSHQVTQMGQEVILRCVPISNHLYFYWYRQILGQKVEFLVSFYNNEISEKSEIFDDQFSVERPDGSNFTLKIRSTKLEDSAMYFCASQFGNQPQHFGDGTRLSIL.

The CDR3 nucleotides are TGTGCCAGCAGCTTAGTAGGGAGCGGGGGGGCCAGTGAGCAGTTCTTC. It encodes CASSLVGSGGASEQFF. The J gene is TRBJ2-1, the V gene TRBV7-6, with 10 bases matching TRBD2. The CDR3 extends over 16 amino acids. The germline V gene has CDR1 SGHVS and CDR2 FNYEAQ. V lost 1 base to trimming and J lost 9 bases; unmatched junction nucleotides: 9.

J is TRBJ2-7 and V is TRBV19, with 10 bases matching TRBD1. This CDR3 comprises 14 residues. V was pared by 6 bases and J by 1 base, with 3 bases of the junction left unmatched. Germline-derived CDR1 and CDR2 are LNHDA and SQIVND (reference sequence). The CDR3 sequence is CASRGDRGSYEQYF. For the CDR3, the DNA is TGTGCCAGTAGGGGGGACAGGGGTTCCTACGAGCAGTACTTC.

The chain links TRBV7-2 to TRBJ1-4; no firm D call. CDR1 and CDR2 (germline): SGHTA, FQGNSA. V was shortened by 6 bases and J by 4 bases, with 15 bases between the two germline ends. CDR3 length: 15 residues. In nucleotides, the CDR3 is TGTGCCAGCAGTCGATGGGCACTCTTTAATGAAAAACTGTTTTTT. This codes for CASSRWALFNEKLFF.

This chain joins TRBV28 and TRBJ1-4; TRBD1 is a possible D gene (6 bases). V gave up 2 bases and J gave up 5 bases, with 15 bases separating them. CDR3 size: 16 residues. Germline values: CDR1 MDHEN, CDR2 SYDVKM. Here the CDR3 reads CASSLGGGAQNEKLFF. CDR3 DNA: TGTGCCAGCAGTTTAGGGGGGGGCGCGCAGAATGAAAAACTGTTTTTT.

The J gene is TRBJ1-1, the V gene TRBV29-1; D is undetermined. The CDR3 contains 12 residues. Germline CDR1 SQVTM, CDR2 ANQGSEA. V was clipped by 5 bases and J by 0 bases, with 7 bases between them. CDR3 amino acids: CSVNSVNTEAFF. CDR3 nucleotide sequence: TGCAGCGTTAATTCCGTGAACACTGAAGCTTTCTTT.

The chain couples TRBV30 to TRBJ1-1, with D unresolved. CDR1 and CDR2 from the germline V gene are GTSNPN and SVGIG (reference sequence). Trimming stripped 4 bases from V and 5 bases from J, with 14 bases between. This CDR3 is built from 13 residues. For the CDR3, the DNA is TGTGCCTGGACCTCCAATCCTAGGACTGAAGCTTTCTTT. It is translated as CAWTSNPRTEAFF.

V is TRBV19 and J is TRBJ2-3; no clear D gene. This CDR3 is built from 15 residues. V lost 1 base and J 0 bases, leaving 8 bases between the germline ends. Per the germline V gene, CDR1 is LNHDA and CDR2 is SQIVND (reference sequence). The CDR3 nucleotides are TGTGCCAGTAGTATAGCAGGCCCTAGCACAGATACGCAGTATTTT. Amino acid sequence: CASSIAGPSTDTQYF. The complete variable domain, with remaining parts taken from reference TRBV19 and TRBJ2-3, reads DGGITQSPKYLFRKEGQNVTLSCEQNLNHDAMYWYRQDPGQGLRLIYYSQIVNDFQKGDIAEGYSVSREKKESFPLTVTSAQKNPTAFYLCASSIAGPSTDTQYFGPGTRLTVL.

This chain's CDR3 is CASSQTGELFF. DNA of the CDR3: TGTGCCAGCAGCCAAACCGGGGAGCTGTTTTTT. The V gene is TRBV27, the J gene TRBJ2-2; the D is unclear. V was trimmed by 6 bases and J by 5 bases, leaving 4 bases between them. This CDR3 region has 11 residues. The germline gives CDR1 MNHEY, CDR2 SMNVEV (reference sequence).

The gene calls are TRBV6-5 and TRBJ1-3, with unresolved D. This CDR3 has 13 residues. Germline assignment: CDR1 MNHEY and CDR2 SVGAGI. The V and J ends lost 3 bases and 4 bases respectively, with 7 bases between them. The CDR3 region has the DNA TGTGCCAGCAGTTATTTCCCGGGAAACACCATATATTTT. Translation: CASSYFPGNTIYF.

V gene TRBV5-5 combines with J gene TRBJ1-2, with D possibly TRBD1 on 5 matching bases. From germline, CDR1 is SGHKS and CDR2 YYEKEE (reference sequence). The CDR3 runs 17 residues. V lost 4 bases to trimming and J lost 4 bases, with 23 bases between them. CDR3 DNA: TGTGCCAGCAGCCATGACATTATCGGGACTAGGAGCTATGGCTACACCTTC. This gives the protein CASSHDIIGTRSYGYTF.

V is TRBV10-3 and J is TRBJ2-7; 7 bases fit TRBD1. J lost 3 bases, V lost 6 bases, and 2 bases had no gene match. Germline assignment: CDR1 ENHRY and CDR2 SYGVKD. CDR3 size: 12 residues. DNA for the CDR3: TGTGCCATCAGGGGGGACAGCTACGAGCAGTACTTC. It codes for CAIRGDSYEQYF.

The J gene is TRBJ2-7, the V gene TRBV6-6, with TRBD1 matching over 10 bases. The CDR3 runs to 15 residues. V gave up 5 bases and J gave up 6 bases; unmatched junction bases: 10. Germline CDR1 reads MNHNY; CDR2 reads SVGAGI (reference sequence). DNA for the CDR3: TGTGCCAGCAGTCCAACCGGGACAGGGGTGGGCGAGCAGTACTTC. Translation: CASSPTGTGVGEQYF.

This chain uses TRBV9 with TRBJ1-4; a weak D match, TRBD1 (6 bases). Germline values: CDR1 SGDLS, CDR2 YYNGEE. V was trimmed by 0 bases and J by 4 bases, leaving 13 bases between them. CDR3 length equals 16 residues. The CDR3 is CASSVGVTGLNEKLFF. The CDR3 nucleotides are TGTGCCAGCAGCGTAGGGGTTACAGGGCTTAATGAAAAACTGTTTTTT.

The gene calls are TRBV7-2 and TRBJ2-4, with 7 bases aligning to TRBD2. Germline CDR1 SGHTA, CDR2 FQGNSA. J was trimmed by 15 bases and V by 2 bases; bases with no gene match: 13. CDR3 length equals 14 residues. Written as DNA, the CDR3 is TGTGCCAGCAGCTTAACGAGCGGGACTCCTGTTCGGTACTTC. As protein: CASSLTSGTPVRYF.

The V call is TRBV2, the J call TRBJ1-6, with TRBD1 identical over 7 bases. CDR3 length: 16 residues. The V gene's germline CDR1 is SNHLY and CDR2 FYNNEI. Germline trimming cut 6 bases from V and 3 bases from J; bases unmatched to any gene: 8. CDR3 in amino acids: CASRQQGGLYNSPLHF. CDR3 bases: TGTGCCAGCAGACAACAAGGGGGCCTCTATAATTCACCCCTCCACTTT.

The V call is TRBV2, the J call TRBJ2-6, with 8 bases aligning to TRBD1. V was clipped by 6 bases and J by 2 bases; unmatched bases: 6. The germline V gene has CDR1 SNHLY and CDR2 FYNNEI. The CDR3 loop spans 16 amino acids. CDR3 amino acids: CASSADRATGANVLTF. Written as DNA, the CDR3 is TGTGCCAGCAGCGCGGACAGGGCTACTGGGGCCAACGTCCTGACTTTC.

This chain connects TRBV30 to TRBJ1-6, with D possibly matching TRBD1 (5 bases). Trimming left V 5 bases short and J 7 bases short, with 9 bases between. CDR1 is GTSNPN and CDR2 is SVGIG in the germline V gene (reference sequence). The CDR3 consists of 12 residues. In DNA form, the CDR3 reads TGTGCCTGGGGCAGGGTAAATTCACCCCTCCACTTT. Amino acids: CAWGRVNSPLHF.

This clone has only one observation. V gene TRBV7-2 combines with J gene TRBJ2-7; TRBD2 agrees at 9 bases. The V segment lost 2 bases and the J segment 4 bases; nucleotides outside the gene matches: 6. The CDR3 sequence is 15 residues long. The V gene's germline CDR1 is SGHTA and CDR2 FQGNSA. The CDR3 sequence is CASSLPGTSPYEQYF. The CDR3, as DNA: TGTGCCAGCAGCTTACCCGGGACTAGCCCTTACGAGCAGTACTTC.

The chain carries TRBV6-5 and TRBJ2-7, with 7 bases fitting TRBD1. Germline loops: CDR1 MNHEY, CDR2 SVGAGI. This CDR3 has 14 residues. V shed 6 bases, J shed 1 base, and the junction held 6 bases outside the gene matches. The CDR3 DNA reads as TGTGCCAGCAGGAAACAGGGGAGATCCTACGAGCAGTACTTC. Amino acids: CASRKQGRSYEQYF.

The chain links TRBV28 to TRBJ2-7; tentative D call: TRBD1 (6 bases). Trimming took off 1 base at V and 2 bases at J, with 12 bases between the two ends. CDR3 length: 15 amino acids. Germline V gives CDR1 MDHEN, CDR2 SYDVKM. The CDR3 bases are TGTGCCAGCAGTTTATCCGAGACAGGAGCCTACGAGCAGTACTTC. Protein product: CASSLSETGAYEQYF.

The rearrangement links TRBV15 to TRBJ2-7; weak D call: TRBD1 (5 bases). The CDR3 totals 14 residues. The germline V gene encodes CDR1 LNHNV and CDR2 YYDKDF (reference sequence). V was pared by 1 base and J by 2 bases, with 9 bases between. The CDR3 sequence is CATSRGQGTYEQYF. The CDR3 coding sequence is TGTGCCACCAGCAGAGGTCAGGGAACCTACGAGCAGTACTTC.

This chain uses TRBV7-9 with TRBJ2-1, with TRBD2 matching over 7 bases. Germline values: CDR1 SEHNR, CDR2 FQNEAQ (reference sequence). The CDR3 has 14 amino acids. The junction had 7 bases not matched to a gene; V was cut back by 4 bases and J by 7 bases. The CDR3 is CASSWSGVMNEQFF. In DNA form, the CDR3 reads TGTGCCAGCAGCTGGAGCGGGGTGATGAATGAGCAGTTCTTC.

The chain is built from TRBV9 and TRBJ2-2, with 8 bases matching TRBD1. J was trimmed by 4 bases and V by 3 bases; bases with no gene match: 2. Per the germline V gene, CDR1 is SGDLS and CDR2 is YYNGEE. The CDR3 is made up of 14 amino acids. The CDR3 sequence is CASSAGTGTGELFF. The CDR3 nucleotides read TGTGCCAGCAGCGCCGGGACAGGCACCGGGGAGCTGTTTTTT.

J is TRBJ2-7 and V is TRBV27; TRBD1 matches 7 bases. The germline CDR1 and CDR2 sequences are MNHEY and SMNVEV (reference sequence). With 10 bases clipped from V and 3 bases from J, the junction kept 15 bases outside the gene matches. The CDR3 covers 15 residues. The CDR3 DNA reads TGTGCCACCCGTAACCGGGACAGCTCTATCTACGAGCAGTACTTC. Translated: CATRNRDSSIYEQYF.